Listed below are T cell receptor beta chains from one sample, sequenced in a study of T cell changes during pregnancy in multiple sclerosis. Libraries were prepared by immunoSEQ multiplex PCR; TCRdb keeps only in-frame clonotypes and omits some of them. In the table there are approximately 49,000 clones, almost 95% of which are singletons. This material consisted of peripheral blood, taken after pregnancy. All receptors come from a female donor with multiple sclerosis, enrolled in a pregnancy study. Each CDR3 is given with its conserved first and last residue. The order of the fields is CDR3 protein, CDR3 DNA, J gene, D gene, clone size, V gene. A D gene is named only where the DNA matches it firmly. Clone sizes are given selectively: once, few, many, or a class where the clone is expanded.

CASSYLGGYTF | TGTGCCAGCAGTTACCTCGGGGGCTACACCTTC | TRBJ1-2 | NA | NA | TRBV6-6
CASSAILGLAGRYNEQFF | TGTGCCAGCAGCGCCATACTCGGACTAGCGGGGAGATACAATGAGCAGTTCTTC | TRBJ2-1 | TRBD2 | NA | TRBV7-9
CASSVDRGSDTQYF | TGTGCCAGCAGCGTAGACAGGGGATCAGATACGCAGTATTTT | TRBJ2-3 | TRBD1 | NA | TRBV11-1
CASSLTSGGEKNEQFF | TGTGCCAGCAGCCTTACTAGCGGGGGGGAAAAAAATGAGCAGTTCTTC | TRBJ2-1 | TRBD2 | NA | TRBV7-6
CSVQSGGLVEQFF | TGCAGCGTCCAATCCGGGGGGCTGGTTGAGCAGTTCTTC | TRBJ2-1 | NA | NA | TRBV29-1
CASSPLLSQQGINTEAFF | TGTGCCAGCTCACCCCTACTCTCACAACAGGGGATAAACACTGAAGCTTTCTTT | TRBJ1-1 | TRBD1 | NA | TRBV18
CASSEPNEQYF | TGTGCCAGCAGTGAACCTAACGAGCAGTACTTC | TRBJ2-7 | NA | NA | TRBV6-1
CASIRQEVSNSPLHF | TGTGCCAGCATTAGACAGGAGGTGTCGAATTCACCCCTCCACTTT | TRBJ1-6 | NA | NA | TRBV2
CASSQDGSGQGEKLFF | TGCGCCAGCAGCCAAGATGGTTCCGGACAGGGGGAAAAACTGTTTTTT | TRBJ1-4 | TRBD1 | NA | TRBV4-1
CSVVPRGLTGGGQFF | TGCAGCGTTGTACCCAGGGGACTTACAGGGGGTGGGCAGTTCTTC | TRBJ2-1 | TRBD1 | NA | TRBV29-1
CASSPRTETQYF | TGTGCCAGCTCACCGCGTACGGAGACCCAGTACTTC | TRBJ2-5 | NA | NA | TRBV18
CASSLAGRNTGELFF | TGTGCCAGCAGCTTAGCGGGGAGGAACACCGGGGAGCTGTTTTTT | TRBJ2-2 | TRBD2 | NA | TRBV5-4
CSVGTGRTDTQYF | TGCAGCGTCGGGACAGGACGCACAGATACGCAGTATTTT | TRBJ2-3 | TRBD1 | NA | TRBV29-1
CASRDGMNYGYTF | TGTGCCAGCAGGGACGGCATGAACTATGGCTACACCTTC | TRBJ1-2 | NA | NA | TRBV6-4
CASRTIQGVGEKLFF | TGTGCCAGCAGGACTATACAGGGGGTTGGTGAAAAACTGTTTTTT | TRBJ1-4 | TRBD1 | NA | TRBV6-5
CASSFGTSTDTQYF | TGTGCCAGCAGCTTCGGGACTAGCACAGATACGCAGTATTTT | TRBJ2-3 | NA | NA | TRBV7-3
CASSQGAGENTEAFF | TGCGCCAGCAGCCAAGGAGCAGGTGAGAACACTGAAGCTTTCTTT | TRBJ1-1 | NA | NA | TRBV4-3
CASSIDSGGPYNEQFF | TGTGCCAGTAGTATAGACAGCGGGGGACCCTACAATGAGCAGTTCTTC | TRBJ2-1 | TRBD2 | NA | TRBV19
CASSQGHSGNTIYF | TGTGCCAGCAGCCAGGGACACTCTGGAAACACCATATATTTT | TRBJ1-3 | NA | NA | TRBV9
CASSFNSIGQPQHF | TGCGCCAGCAGTTTTAACAGTATCGGTCAGCCCCAGCATTTT | TRBJ1-5 | NA | NA | TRBV10-1
CSVEPYMNTEAFF | TGCAGCGTTGAACCGTACATGAACACTGAAGCTTTCTTT | TRBJ1-1 | NA | NA | TRBV29-1
CASSLSVRYSNQPQHF | TGTGCCAGCAGTTTATCAGTACGGTATAGCAATCAGCCCCAGCATTTT | TRBJ1-5 | NA | NA | TRBV27
CASSTDRDAQPQHF | TGTGCCAGTAGTACGGACAGGGACGCTCAGCCCCAGCATTTT | TRBJ1-5 | TRBD1 | NA | TRBV19
CASIGGSGNTIYF | TGTGCCAGCATTGGCGGCTCTGGAAACACCATATATTTT | TRBJ1-3 | NA | NA | TRBV2
CASIYRGEDTEAFF | TGTGCCAGCATCTACCGGGGGGAGGACACTGAAGCTTTCTTT | TRBJ1-1 | NA | NA | TRBV6-5
CASTLRGTRQETQYF | TGTGCCAGCACTCTCAGGGGGACCCGACAAGAGACCCAGTACTTC | TRBJ2-5 | TRBD1 | once | TRBV2
CASSAGGGTDTQYF | TGTGCCAGCAGTGCCGGGGGAGGCACAGATACGCAGTATTTT | TRBJ2-3 | NA | NA | TRBV6-4
CASSLAGQGPQETQYF | TGTGCCAGCAGCTTAGCGGGGCAGGGCCCTCAAGAGACCCAGTACTTC | TRBJ2-5 | NA | NA | TRBV7-2
CASSLVGGETHEQYF | TGTGCCAGCAGCTTAGTCGGGGGGGAAACCCACGAGCAGTACTTC | TRBJ2-7 | TRBD2 | NA | TRBV7-2
CASSQAGGRGTEAFF | TGTGCCAGCAGCCAAGCGGGGGGCAGGGGAACTGAAGCTTTCTTT | TRBJ1-1 | NA | NA | TRBV27
CASSVDRVREKLFF | TGTGCCAGCAGTGTAGACAGGGTTCGAGAAAAACTGTTTTTT | TRBJ1-4 | TRBD1 | NA | TRBV2
CASSYFDRENTEAFF | TGTGCCAGCAGCTATTTTGATCGGGAGAACACTGAAGCTTTCTTT | TRBJ1-1 | NA | NA | TRBV9
CASSLSSGFTEAFF | TGTGCCAGCAGTTTATCTAGCGGGTTCACTGAAGCTTTCTTT | TRBJ1-1 | NA | NA | TRBV28
CASSPGQRETQYF | TGTGCCAGCAGCCCCGGACAGAGAGAGACCCAGTACTTC | TRBJ2-5 | NA | NA | TRBV5-4
CASSLRGGATYNEQFF | TGTGCCAGCAGCCTACGGGGGGGGGCGACATACAATGAGCAGTTCTTC | TRBJ2-1 | TRBD2 | NA | TRBV7-6
CASHALGQGDNEQFF | TGTGCCAGCCACGCCTTGGGACAGGGGGACAATGAGCAGTTCTTC | TRBJ2-1 | TRBD1 | once | TRBV5-4
CASRESGFQNYGYTF | TGTGCCAGCAGGGAGTCGGGATTCCAAAACTATGGCTACACCTTC | TRBJ1-2 | NA | NA | TRBV6-5
CASSLRTGGPNTEAFF | TGTGCCAGCAGCTTGCGAACAGGGGGGCCGAACACTGAAGCTTTCTTT | TRBJ1-1 | TRBD1 | NA | TRBV5-4
CASSRPRNEQYF | TGTGCCAGCAGTCGACCGAGGAACGAGCAGTACTTC | TRBJ2-7 | NA | NA | TRBV6-6
CASSPAGGNYGYTF | TGTGCCAGCAGCCCAGCAGGGGGGAACTATGGCTACACCTTC | TRBJ1-2 | TRBD1 | NA | TRBV7-3
CASSIYRVNYEQYF | TGTGCCAGCAGCATCTACAGGGTTAACTACGAGCAGTACTTC | TRBJ2-7 | NA | NA | TRBV7-2
CASSSGTTNQPQHF | TGTGCCAGCAGCTCCGGGACAACAAATCAGCCCCAGCATTTT | TRBJ1-5 | NA | NA | TRBV7-9